This entry lists 10 T cell receptor beta chains sequenced from one sample in a study of CD8+ T cells in alopecia areata. Described treatment: oral pan-JAK inhibitor, 5-10 mg twice daily. Sequencing templates came from extracted RNA that was reverse transcribed into cDNA. TCRdb's copy holds only in-frame clones and misses some; the assay was immunoSEQ multiplex PCR. The sample yields approximately 180,000 clones, about 55% seen once. The material was CD8+ T cells sorted from blood, obtained at week 24, from a patient treated with tofacitinib. Receptors originate from a human donor with alopecia areata.

This clone was detected only a few times. The rearrangement uses TRBV7-8 and TRBJ2-1; D is possibly TRBD2 (6 bases). Trimming took off 5 bases at V and 1 base at J, with 15 bases between the two ends. CDR3 length: 16 residues. Germline V gene sequence: CDR1 SGHVS, CDR2 FQNEAQ. In DNA form, the CDR3 reads TGTGCCAGCAGCCCCGGGGGAAGCTCGTCCTACAATGAGCAGTTCTTC. It is translated as CASSPGGSSSYNEQFF.

This clone came up a few times. This sequence joins TRBV11-2 and TRBJ2-1; a possible D gene is TRBD2 (6 bases). CDR1 is SGHAT and CDR2 is FQNNGV in the germline V gene. V lost 6 bases and J lost 10, with 19 bases in between. The CDR3 is 14 residues long. CDR3 protein: CASSQLGGAGEQFF. The DNA of the CDR3 is TGTGCCAGCAGTCAACTAGGCGGGGCCGGGGAGCAGTTCTTC.

The chain employs TRBV6-5 and TRBJ2-1; TRBD2 aligns across 8 bases. This CDR3 is 13 amino acids long. Germline-derived CDR1 and CDR2 are MNHEY and SVGAGI. Losses at the gene ends were 11 bases for V and 2 bases for J; bases not matched to a gene: 5. The CDR3 nucleotides read TGTGCCTCAAGCGGGGGCCCCTACAATGAGCAGTTCTTC. It encodes CASSGGPYNEQFF.

The chain employs TRBV27 and TRBJ2-2, with 10 bases aligning to TRBD2. The V and J ends lost 7 bases and 6 bases, in that order; junction bases with no gene match: 5. Germline CDR1 and CDR2: MNHEY and SMNVEV (reference sequence). There are 14 residues in the CDR3. The CDR3 sequence: CASMGLAGAGELFF. The CDR3 coding sequence is TGTGCCAGCATGGGCCTAGCGGGGGCCGGGGAGCTGTTTTTT.

The V call is TRBV10-2, the J call TRBJ1-1; 7 positions match TRBD1. The CDR3 is made up of 14 amino acids. Trimming at V came to 6 bases and at J to 2 bases, leaving 6 bases not matched to a gene. CDR1 is WSHSY, CDR2 SAAADI, per germline. The CDR3 nucleotides read TGCGCCAGCAGAGTGACAGGGACTAACACTGAAGCTTTCTTT. It specifies CASRVTGTNTEAFF.

The V call is TRBV29-1, the J call TRBJ1-2; 7 nucleotides line up with TRBD1. The CDR3 spans 12 residues. Germline-derived CDR1 and CDR2 are SQVTM and ANQGSEA. The V and J ends lost 7 bases and 2 bases, in that order; junction bases with no gene match: 4. The CDR3 loop is CSAETGNYGYTF. CDR3 coding DNA: TGCAGCGCAGAGACAGGGAACTATGGCTACACCTTC.

Note on this clone: A far larger clone is one base from this, pointing to a likely read error. This same CDR3 is encoded by further DNA sequences in the sample. The rearrangement joins TRBV7-2 to TRBJ2-6; D is possibly TRBD2 (5 bases). From germline, CDR1 is SGHTA and CDR2 FQGNSA. V dropped 5 bases and J dropped 0 bases, with 11 bases sitting between them. The CDR3 has 16 amino acids. CDR3 residues: CASSQDGSSGANVLTF. CDR3 sequence (DNA): TGTGCCAGCAGCCAAGATGGGAGCTCTGGGGCCAACGTCCTGACTTTC.

This clone was detected only once. This chain uses TRBV13 with TRBJ1-5; possibly TRBD1 for D (5 bases). Germline assignment: CDR1 PRHDT and CDR2 FYEKMQ (reference sequence). The CDR3 sequence is 14 residues long. Trimming pared 4 bases from V and 0 bases from J, leaving 7 bases between. This CDR3 reads CASSSRVSNQPQHF. The CDR3 DNA reads TGTGCCAGCAGCTCCAGGGTTAGCAATCAGCCCCAGCATTTT.

About this clone: At one of its ends the junction is not consistent with the germline gene, which may arise from a read error. The genes are TRBV12-5 and TRBJ1-2, with D uncertain. The CDR3 has 10 residues. Germline V gives CDR1 LGHNT, CDR2 FRNRAP. This chain's CDR3 is CASGLIALAF. The CDR3 nucleotides are TGTGCTAGTGGTTTAATAGCCTTGGCCTTC.

This clone was observed a handful of times. The V call is TRBV5-1, the J call TRBJ1-1; D uncertain. The ends were cut back, 0 bases at V and 3 bases at J, with 12 bases in the middle. The germline V gene encodes CDR1 SGHRS and CDR2 YFSETQ. This CDR3 has 15 residues. CDR3 protein: CASSLERTGDTEAFF. In nucleotides, the CDR3 is TGCGCCAGCAGCTTGGAAAGGACTGGGGACACTGAAGCTTTCTTT. Variable domain in full (rest from reference TRBV5-1 and TRBJ1-1): KAGVTQTPRYLIKTRGQQVTLSCSPISGHRSVSWYQQTPGQGLQFLFEYFSETQRNKGNFPGRFSGRQFSNSRSEMNVSTLELGDSALYLCASSLERTGDTEAFFGQGTRLTVV.